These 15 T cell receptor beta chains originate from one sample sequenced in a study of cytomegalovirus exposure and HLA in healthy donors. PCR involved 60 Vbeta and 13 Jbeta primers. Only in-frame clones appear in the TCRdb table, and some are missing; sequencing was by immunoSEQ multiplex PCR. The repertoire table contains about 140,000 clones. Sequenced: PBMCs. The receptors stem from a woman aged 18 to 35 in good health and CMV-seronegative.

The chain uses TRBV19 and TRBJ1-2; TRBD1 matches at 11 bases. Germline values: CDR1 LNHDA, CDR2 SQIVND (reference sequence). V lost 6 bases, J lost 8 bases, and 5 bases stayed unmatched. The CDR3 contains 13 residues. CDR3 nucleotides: TGTGCCAGTAGCGAATGGACAGGGGGCGGCTACACCTTC. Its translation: CASSEWTGGGYTF. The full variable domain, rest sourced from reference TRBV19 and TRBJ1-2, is DGGITQSPKYLFRKEGQNVTLSCEQNLNHDAMYWYRQDPGQGLRLIYYSQIVNDFQKGDIAEGYSVSREKKESFPLTVTSAQKNPTAFYLCASSEWTGGGYTFGSGTRLTVV.

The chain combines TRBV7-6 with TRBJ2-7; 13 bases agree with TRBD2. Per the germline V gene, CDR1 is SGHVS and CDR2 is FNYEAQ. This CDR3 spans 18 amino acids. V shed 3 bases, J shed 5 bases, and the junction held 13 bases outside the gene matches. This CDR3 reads CASSFTNTGLAGRHEQYV. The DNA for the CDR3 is TGTGCCAGCAGCTTTACTAACACGGGACTAGCGGGAAGGCACGAGCAGTACGTC.

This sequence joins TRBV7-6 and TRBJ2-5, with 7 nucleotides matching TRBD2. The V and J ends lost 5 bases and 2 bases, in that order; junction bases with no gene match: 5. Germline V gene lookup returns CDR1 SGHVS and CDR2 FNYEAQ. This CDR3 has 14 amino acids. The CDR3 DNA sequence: TGTGCCAGCAGCCGGGACTACTCACAAGAGACCCAGTACTTC. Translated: CASSRDYSQETQYF.

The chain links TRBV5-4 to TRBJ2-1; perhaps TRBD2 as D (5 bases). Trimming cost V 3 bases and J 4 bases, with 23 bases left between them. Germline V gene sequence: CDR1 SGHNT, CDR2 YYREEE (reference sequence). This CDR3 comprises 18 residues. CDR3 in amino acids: CASSSGRGGRRGYNEQFF. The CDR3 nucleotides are TGTGCCAGCAGCTCAGGACGTGGCGGGCGACGTGGGTACAATGAGCAGTTCTTC.

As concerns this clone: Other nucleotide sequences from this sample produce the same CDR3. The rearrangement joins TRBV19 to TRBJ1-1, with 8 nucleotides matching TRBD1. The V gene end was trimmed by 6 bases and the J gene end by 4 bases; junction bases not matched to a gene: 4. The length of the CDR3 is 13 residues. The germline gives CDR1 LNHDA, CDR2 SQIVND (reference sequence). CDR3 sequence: CASRLDRGTEAFF. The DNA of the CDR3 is TGTGCCAGTAGATTAGACAGGGGCACTGAAGCTTTCTTT.

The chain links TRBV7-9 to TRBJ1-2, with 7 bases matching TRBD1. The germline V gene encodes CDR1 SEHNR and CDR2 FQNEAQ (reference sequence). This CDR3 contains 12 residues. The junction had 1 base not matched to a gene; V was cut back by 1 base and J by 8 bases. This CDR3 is CASSLVGQGYTF. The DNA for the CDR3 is TGTGCCAGCAGCTTAGTGGGACAGGGCTACACCTTC. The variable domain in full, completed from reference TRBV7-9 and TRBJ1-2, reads DTGVSQNPRHKITKRGQNVTFRCDPISEHNRLYWYRQTLGQGPEFLTYFQNEAQLEKSRLLSDRFSAERPKGSFSTLEIQRTEQGDSAMYLCASSLVGQGYTFGSGTRLTVV.

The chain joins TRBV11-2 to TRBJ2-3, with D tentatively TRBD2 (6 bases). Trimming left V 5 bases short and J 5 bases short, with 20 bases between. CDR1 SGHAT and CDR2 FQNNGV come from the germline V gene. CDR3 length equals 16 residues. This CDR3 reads CASSPPTGTFQDTQYF. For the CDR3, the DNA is TGTGCCAGCAGCCCACCTACCGGGACTTTCCAAGATACGCAGTATTTT.

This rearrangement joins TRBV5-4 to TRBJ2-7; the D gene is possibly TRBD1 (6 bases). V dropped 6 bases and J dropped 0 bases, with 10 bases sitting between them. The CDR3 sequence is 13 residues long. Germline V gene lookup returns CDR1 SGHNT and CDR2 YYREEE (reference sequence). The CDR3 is CASTRTDSYEQYF. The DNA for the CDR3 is TGTGCCAGCACCAGGACAGACTCCTACGAGCAGTACTTC.

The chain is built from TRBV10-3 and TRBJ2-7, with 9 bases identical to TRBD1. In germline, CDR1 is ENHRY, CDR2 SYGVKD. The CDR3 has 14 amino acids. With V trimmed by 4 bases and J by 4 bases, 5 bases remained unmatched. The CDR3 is CAISVGQGGYEQYF. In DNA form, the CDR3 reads TGTGCCATCAGTGTGGGACAGGGAGGGTACGAGCAGTACTTC.

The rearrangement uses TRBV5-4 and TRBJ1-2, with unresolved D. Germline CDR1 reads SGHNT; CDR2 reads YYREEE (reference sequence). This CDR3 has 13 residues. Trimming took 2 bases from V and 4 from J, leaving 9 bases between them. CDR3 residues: CASSFGRGYGYTF. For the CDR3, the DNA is TGTGCCAGCAGCTTCGGCAGAGGCTATGGCTACACCTTC.

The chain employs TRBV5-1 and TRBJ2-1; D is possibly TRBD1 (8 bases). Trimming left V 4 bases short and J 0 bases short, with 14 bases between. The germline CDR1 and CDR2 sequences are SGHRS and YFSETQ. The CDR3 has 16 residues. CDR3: CASSSGTGSSYNEQFF. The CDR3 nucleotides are TGCGCCAGCAGCAGCGGGACAGGTAGCTCCTACAATGAGCAGTTCTTC.

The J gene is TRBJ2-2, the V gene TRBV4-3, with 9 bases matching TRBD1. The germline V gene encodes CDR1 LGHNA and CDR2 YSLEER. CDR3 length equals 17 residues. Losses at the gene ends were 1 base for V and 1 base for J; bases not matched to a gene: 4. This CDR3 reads CASSQGTGVLNTGELFF. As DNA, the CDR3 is TGCGCCAGCAGCCAAGGGACAGGGGTGTTGAACACCGGGGAGCTGTTTTTT.

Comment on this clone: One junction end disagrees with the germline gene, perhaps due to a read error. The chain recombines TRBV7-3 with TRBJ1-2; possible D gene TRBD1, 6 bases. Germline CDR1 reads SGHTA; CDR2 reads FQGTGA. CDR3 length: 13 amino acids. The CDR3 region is CASSLIGKDSFSF. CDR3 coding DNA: TGTGCCAGCAGCTTAATTGGGAAGGACAGCTTCTCCTTC. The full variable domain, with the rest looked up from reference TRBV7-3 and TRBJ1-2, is GAGVSQTPSNKVTEKGKYVELRCDPISGHTALYWYRQSLGQGPEFLIYFQGTGAADDSGLPNDRFFAVRPEGSVSTLKIQRTERGDSAVYLCASSLIGKDSFSFGSGTRLTVV.

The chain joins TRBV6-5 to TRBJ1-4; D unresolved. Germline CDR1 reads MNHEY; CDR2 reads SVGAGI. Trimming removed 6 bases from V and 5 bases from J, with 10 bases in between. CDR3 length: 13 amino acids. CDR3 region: CASRRGPNEKLFF. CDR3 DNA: TGTGCCAGCAGACGAGGCCCGAATGAAAAACTGTTTTTT.

CDR3 coding DNA: TGTGCCAGCAGACCCCCGGGACTAGACAATGAGCAGTTCTTC. It specifies CASRPPGLDNEQFF. The gene calls are TRBV5-4 and TRBJ2-1; TRBD2 aligns across 8 bases. This CDR3 is built from 14 residues. Unmatched junction bases numbered 6, after V lost 5 bases and J lost 5 bases. Germline CDR1 and CDR2: SGHNT and YYREEE (reference sequence). The full variable domain, completed using reference TRBV5-4 and TRBJ2-1, is ETGVTQSPTHLIKTRGQQVTLRCSSQSGHNTVSWYQQALGQGPQFIFQYYREEENGRGNFPPRFSGLQFPNYSSELNVNALELDDSALYLCASRPPGLDNEQFFGPGTRLTVL.